The sequence of this TCR beta chain was determined in a study of T cell changes during pregnancy in multiple sclerosis. This table comes from immunoSEQ multiplex PCR, and its TCRdb copy is limited to in-frame clones, with some not included. The sample lists about 98,000 clones, around 92% occurring once. Sequenced material: peripheral blood, taken after pregnancy. The TCR was taken from a female donor in good health, enrolled as a control in a pregnancy study.

This CDR3 is CASRDRGTGELFF. For the CDR3, the DNA is TGCGCCAGCAGGGACAGAGGAACCGGGGAGCTGTTTTTT. This sequence joins TRBV10-1 and TRBJ2-2; maybe TRBD1 (6 bases). The CDR3 totals 13 residues. V lost 6 bases and J lost 5, with 10 bases in between. Germline V gene sequence: CDR1 WNHNN, CDR2 SYGVQD (reference sequence).